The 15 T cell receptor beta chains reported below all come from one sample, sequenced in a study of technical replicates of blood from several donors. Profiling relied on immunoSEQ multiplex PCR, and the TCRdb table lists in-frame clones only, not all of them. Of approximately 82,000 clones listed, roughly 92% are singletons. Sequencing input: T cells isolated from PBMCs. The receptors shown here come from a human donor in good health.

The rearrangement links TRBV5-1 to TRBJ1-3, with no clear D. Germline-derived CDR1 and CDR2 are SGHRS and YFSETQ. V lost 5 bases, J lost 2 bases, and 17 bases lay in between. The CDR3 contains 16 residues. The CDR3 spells CASSSGDASPGNTIYF. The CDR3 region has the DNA TGCGCCAGCAGTTCCGGAGATGCTTCCCCTGGAAACACCATATATTTT. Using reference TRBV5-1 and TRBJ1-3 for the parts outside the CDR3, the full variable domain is KAGVTQTPRYLIKTRGQQVTLSCSPISGHRSVSWYQQTPGQGLQFLFEYFSETQRNKGNFPGRFSGRQFSNSRSEMNVSTLELGDSALYLCASSSGDASPGNTIYFGEGSWLTVV.

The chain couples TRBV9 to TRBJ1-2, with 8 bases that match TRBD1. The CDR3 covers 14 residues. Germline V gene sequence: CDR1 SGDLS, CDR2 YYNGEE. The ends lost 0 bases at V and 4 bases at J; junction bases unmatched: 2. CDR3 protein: CASSVADRGYGYTF. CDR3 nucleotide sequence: TGTGCCAGCAGCGTAGCCGACAGGGGCTATGGCTACACCTTC.

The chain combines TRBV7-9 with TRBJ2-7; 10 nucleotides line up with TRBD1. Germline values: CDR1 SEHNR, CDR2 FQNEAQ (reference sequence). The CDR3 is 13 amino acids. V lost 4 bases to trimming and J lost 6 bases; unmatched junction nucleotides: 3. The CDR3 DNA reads TGTGCCAGCAGCTGGGACAGGGGAGGCGAGCAGTACTTC. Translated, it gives CASSWDRGGEQYF.

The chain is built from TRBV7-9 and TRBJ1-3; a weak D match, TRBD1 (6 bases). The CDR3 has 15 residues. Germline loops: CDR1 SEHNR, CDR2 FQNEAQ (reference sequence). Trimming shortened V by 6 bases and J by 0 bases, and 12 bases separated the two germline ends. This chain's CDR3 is CASRLQGHSGNTIYF. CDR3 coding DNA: TGTGCCAGCAGACTCCAGGGGCACTCTGGAAACACCATATATTTT. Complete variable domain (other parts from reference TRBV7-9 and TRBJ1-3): DTGVSQNPRHKITKRGQNVTFRCDPISEHNRLYWYRQTLGQGPEFLTYFQNEAQLEKSRLLSDRFSAERPKGSFSTLEIQRTEQGDSAMYLCASRLQGHSGNTIYFGEGSWLTVV.

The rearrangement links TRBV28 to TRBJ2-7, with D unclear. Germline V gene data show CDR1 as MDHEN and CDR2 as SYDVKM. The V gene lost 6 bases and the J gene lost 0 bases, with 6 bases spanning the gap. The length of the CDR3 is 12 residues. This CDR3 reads CASSLLSYEQYF. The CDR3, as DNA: TGTGCCAGCAGCCTCCTCTCCTACGAGCAGTACTTC.

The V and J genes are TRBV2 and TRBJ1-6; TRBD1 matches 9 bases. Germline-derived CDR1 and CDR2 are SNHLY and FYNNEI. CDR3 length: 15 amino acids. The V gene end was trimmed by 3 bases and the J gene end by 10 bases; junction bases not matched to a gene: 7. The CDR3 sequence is CASSDETGGVSPLHF. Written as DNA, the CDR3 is TGTGCCAGCAGTGATGAAACAGGGGGCGTGTCACCCCTCCACTTT.

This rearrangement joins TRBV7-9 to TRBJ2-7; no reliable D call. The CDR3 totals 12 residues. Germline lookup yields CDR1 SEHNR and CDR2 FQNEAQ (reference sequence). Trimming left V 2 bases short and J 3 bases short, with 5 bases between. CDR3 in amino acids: CASSLTVYEQYF. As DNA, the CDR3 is TGTGCCAGCAGCTTAACGGTCTACGAGCAGTACTTC.

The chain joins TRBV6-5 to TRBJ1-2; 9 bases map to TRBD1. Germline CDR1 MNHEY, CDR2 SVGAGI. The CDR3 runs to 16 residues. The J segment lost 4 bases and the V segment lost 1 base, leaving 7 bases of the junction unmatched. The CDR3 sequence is CASSYFLPGQGYGYTF. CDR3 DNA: TGTGCCAGCAGTTACTTCCTCCCGGGACAGGGCTATGGCTACACCTTC.

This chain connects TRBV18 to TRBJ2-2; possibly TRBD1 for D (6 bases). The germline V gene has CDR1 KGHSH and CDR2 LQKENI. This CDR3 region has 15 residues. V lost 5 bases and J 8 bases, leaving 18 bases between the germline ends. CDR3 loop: CASSVVGTNTGELFF. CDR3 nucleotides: TGTGCCAGCTCAGTCGTCGGGACAAATACTGGGGAGCTGTTTTTT.

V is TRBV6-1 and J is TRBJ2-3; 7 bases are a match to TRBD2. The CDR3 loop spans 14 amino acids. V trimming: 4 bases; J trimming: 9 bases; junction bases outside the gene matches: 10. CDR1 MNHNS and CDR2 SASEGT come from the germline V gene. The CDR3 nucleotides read TGTGCCAGCAGTGCCGCCTCGGGGGGATGGACGCAGTATTTT. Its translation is CASSAASGGWTQYF.

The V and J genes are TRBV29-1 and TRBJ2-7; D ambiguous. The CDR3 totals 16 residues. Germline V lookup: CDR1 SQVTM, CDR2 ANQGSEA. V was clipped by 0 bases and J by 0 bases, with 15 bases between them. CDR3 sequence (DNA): TGCAGCGTTGAAGATTCGATTCGCGGCAGCTCCTACGAGCAGTACTTC. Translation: CSVEDSIRGSSYEQYF.

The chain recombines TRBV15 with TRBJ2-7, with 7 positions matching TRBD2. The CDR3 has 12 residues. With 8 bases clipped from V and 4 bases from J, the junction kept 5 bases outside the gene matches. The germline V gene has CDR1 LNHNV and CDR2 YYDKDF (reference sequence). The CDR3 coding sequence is TGTGCCACCGGGGGAGGGCAGTACGAGCAGTACTTC. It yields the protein CATGGGQYEQYF. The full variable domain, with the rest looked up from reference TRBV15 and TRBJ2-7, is DAMVIQNPRYQVTQFGKPVTLSCSQTLNHNVMYWYQQKSSQAPKLLFHYYDKDFNNEADTPDNFQSRRPNTSFCFLDIRSPGLGDTAMYLCATGGGQYEQYFGPGTRLTVT.

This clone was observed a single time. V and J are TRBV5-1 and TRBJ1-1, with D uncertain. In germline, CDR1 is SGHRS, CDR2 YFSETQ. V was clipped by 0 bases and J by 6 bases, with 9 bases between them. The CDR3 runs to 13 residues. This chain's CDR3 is CASSLVGSAEAFF. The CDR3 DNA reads TGCGCCAGCAGCTTGGTGGGCTCGGCTGAAGCTTTCTTT.

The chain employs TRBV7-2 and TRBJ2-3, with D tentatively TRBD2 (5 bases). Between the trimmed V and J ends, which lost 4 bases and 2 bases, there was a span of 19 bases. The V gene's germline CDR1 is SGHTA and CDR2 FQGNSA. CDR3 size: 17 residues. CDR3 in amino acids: CASSSAVEIDYTDTQYF. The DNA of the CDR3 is TGTGCCAGCAGCTCCGCAGTCGAAATCGACTACACAGATACGCAGTATTTT.

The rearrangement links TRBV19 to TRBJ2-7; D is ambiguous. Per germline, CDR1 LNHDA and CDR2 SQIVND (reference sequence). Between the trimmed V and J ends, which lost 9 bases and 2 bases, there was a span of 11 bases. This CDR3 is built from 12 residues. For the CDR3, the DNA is TGTGCCAGGCCCCCAGGTGCCTACGAGCAGTACTTC. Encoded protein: CARPPGAYEQYF.